The next 14 T cell receptor beta chains were all read from a single sample in a study of cytomegalovirus exposure and HLA in healthy donors. Primers: 60 Vbeta forward and 13 Jbeta reverse. Method: immunoSEQ multiplex PCR; TCRdb's copy keeps in-frame clones and lacks some. The table shows more than 150,000 clones, with roughly 80% occurring only once. The sample consisted of PBMCs. All receptors come from a man aged 40-49 years in good health and CMV-seronegative.

V and J are TRBV7-2 and TRBJ2-3, with D possibly matching TRBD1 (5 bases). The CDR3 sequence is 13 residues long. In germline, CDR1 is SGHTA, CDR2 FQGNSA. V lost 5 bases, J lost 6 bases, and 12 bases lay in between. The CDR3 nucleotides read TGTGCCAGCAGCGAATTCAGGGCGGATACGCAGTATTTT. Protein: CASSEFRADTQYF.

V gene TRBV27 combines with J gene TRBJ1-1; D perhaps matches TRBD1 (5 bases). The V end was cut by 6 bases, the J end by 8 bases, with 25 bases between. Germline V gene lookup returns CDR1 MNHEY and CDR2 SMNVEV (reference sequence). The CDR3 loop spans 16 amino acids. The CDR3, as DNA: TGTGCCAGCAGCCCTCTCTCTGGGGGGACCGTTGCAGAAGCTTTCTTT. Residues: CASSPLSGGTVAEAFF.

The chain couples TRBV2 to TRBJ1-3; D may be TRBD1 (6 bases). CDR1 is SNHLY, CDR2 FYNNEI, per germline. V was clipped by 6 bases and J by 3 bases, with 18 bases between them. The CDR3 sequence is 16 residues long. The CDR3 sequence is CASRLTGVGGGNTIYF. Written as DNA, the CDR3 is TGTGCCAGCAGGCTGACAGGAGTCGGAGGTGGAAACACCATATATTTT.

V gene TRBV4-1 combines with J gene TRBJ2-7; D possibly corresponds to TRBD2 (6 bases). Trimming removed 2 bases at V and 0 bases at J, with 14 bases between. The CDR3 covers 16 residues. Looked up from germline, CDR1 is MGHRA and CDR2 is YSYEKL. DNA of the CDR3: TGCGCCAGCAGCCAATGGCCGGGACTCAGCTCCTACGAGCAGTACTTC. Translated: CASSQWPGLSSYEQYF.

V is TRBV5-1 and J is TRBJ2-7; possibly TRBD1 for D (6 bases). Germline V gives CDR1 SGHRS, CDR2 YFSETQ. The length of the CDR3 is 15 residues. The V gene lost 3 bases and the J gene lost 2 bases, with 15 bases spanning the gap. The CDR3 reads CASSWASGQTYEQYF. As DNA, the CDR3 is TGCGCCAGCAGCTGGGCTTCAGGACAGACCTACGAGCAGTACTTC.

The chain carries TRBV6-6 and TRBJ1-1; 9 bases align to TRBD1. CDR1 and CDR2 from the germline V gene are MNHNY and SVGAGI (reference sequence). This CDR3 region has 16 residues. V lost 7 bases, J lost 6 bases, and 15 bases stayed unmatched. As DNA, the CDR3 is TGTGCCAGCAAAGGGTCCTTCACAGGGGGCCTTTCTGAAGCTTTCTTT. Encoded protein: CASKGSFTGGLSEAFF.

The chain uses TRBV11-2 and TRBJ1-5; 7 bases match TRBD1. CDR3 size: 14 residues. The germline V gene has CDR1 SGHAT and CDR2 FQNNGV. V trimming: 1 base; J trimming: 7 bases; junction bases outside the gene matches: 4. CDR3 nucleotide sequence: TGTGCCAGCAGCTTAGTGCAGGGGGAACAGCCCCAGCATTTT. Its protein product is CASSLVQGEQPQHF. Full variable domain (missing parts from reference TRBV11-2 and TRBJ1-5): EAGVAQSPRYKIIEKRQSVAFWCNPISGHATLYWYQQILGQGPKLLIQFQNNGVVDDSQLPKDRFSAERLKGVDSTLKIQPAKLEDSAVYLCASSLVQGEQPQHFGDGTRLSIL.

Of note for this clone: The sample has other DNA sequences that encode this CDR3 too. The chain is built from TRBV28 and TRBJ2-7; 7 nucleotides line up with TRBD2. Per the germline V gene, CDR1 is MDHEN and CDR2 is SYDVKM. J lost 0 bases, V lost 3 bases, and 2 bases had no gene match. This CDR3 contains 14 residues. The chain's CDR3 is CASSLASGSYEQYF. The CDR3 bases are TGTGCCAGCAGTTTGGCTAGCGGCTCCTACGAGCAGTACTTC.

The chain has TRBV7-8 and TRBJ1-2; weak D call: TRBD1 (6 bases). CDR3 length: 15 residues. Deletions cut 1 base from V and 0 bases from J, with 9 bases between. Germline CDR1 reads SGHVS; CDR2 reads FQNEAQ. Here the CDR3 DNA reads TGTGCCAGCAGCTTAGGGGGGCCAGCTAACTATGGCTACACCTTC. This codes for CASSLGGPANYGYTF.

The DNA of the CDR3 is TGTGCCAGCAGTACTTCCGGATACAGCGGGGGGACGACGCAGTATTTT. Translating it yields CASSTSGYSGGTTQYF. V and J are TRBV6-6 and TRBJ2-3; 9 bases match TRBD2. The junction had 15 bases not matched to a gene; V was cut back by 5 bases and J by 9 bases. CDR1 and CDR2 from the germline V gene are MNHNY and SVGAGI (reference sequence). The length of the CDR3 is 16 residues.

The rearrangement joins TRBV7-9 to TRBJ2-2; 11 nucleotides match TRBD2. Looked up from germline, CDR1 is SEHNR and CDR2 is FQNEAQ (reference sequence). Germline trimming cut 6 bases from V and 1 base from J; bases unmatched to any gene: 1. The CDR3 runs to 15 residues. CDR3 residues: CASRTSGGNTGELFF. CDR3 nucleotides: TGTGCCAGCAGAACTAGCGGGGGGAACACCGGGGAGCTGTTTTTT. The full variable domain, completed using reference TRBV7-9 and TRBJ2-2, is DTGVSQNPRHKITKRGQNVTFRCDPISEHNRLYWYRQTLGQGPEFLTYFQNEAQLEKSRLLSDRFSAERPKGSFSTLEIQRTEQGDSAMYLCASRTSGGNTGELFFGEGSRLTVL.

This chain links TRBV29-1 with TRBJ2-4; 9 nucleotides match TRBD2. Germline V gene sequence: CDR1 SQVTM, CDR2 ANQGSEA. The CDR3 totals 15 residues. J gave up 4 bases and V 4 bases, and 8 bases lay outside the gene matches. CDR3 sequence reads: CSVGASGTSKNIQYF. The CDR3 coding sequence is TGCAGCGTTGGGGCTAGCGGGACCTCTAAAAACATTCAGTACTTC.

The chain joins TRBV7-2 to TRBJ2-2; 7 nucleotides line up with TRBD1. Germline values: CDR1 SGHTA, CDR2 FQGNSA. The CDR3 spans 13 residues. J lost 6 bases, V lost 8 bases, and 6 bases had no gene match. The CDR3 protein is CASGDRVPGELFF. The CDR3 nucleotides are TGTGCCAGCGGCGACAGGGTTCCCGGGGAGCTGTTTTTT.

The J gene is TRBJ1-6, the V gene TRBV6-6; 9 bases match TRBD1. The V segment lost 7 bases and the J segment 8 bases; nucleotides outside the gene matches: 9. Germline CDR1 MNHNY, CDR2 SVGAGI (reference sequence). The CDR3 sequence is 15 residues long. This CDR3 reads CASTSARTGDSPLHF. The CDR3 coding sequence is TGTGCCAGCACTTCCGCCAGGACAGGGGATTCACCCCTCCACTTT.